This TCR beta chain was sequenced for a study of metastatic and nonmetastatic thyroid tumors (dated by TCRdb to 2020 to 2021). A note on the overall study: The researchers compared repertoires between peripheral blood samples and tumor or nodule tissue samples from patients with malignant or benign thyroid disease.

Broad study findings and their caveats: TCR beta diversity was reported as significantly higher in malignant tumors than in benign nodules, in both blood and tumor samples.

None of the patients had been given any treatment before thyroid surgery. Using T-cell receptor beta sequencing, the researchers looked back retrospectively at clinical samples from patients, gathered between about 2012 and 2018. Its CDR3 holds 12 amino acids, cysteine through phenylalanine. The DNA shown is the 36-base CDR3, in frame from base 1. The junction carries 6 bases between V and J, which are trimmed by 0 bases and 8 bases respectively. Looking up the germline V gene yields CDR1 SGHDT and CDR2 YYEEEE. The protocol used for the library was PCR. Sequenced on an Illumina HiSeq 4000. High-throughput sequencing was used to profile the TCR beta-chain CDR3 region of every patient. The paper's processing steps were these. A classifier to discriminate distant-metastatic papillary thyroid cancer patients was built from CDR3 differences across clinicopathological groups. To measure repertoire diversity the researchers used the Shannon index, while the Morisita-Horn index served to gauge how similar the tumor and blood repertoires were. Starting from the raw public reads, TCRdb applied fastp trimming at Q25, assembled clones with MiXCR and retained in-frame beta chains. These V and J calls derive from TCRdb rather than the authors' analysis. The sample contains over 15,000 clones, roughly a quarter of them found a single time. The biggest ten clones account for under 12% of the sample.

This clone was picked up many times. Its specific antigen is unknown. No base quality information exists; no much larger clone differs at one position. The receptor chain draws on TRBV5-6 and TRBJ2-1; the D gene identity is not certain. The material sequenced was tumor tissue. The TCR sequence derives from a female donor with papillary thyroid cancer or a benign thyroid nodule (not recorded which). Some clones in this sample may be carry-over from other donors' samples. The DNA sequence is given as TGTGCCAGCAGCTTGGTCAGGTATGAGCAGTTCTTC. It codes for CASSLVRYEQFF.